The text below deals with one T cell receptor (beta chain). Its antigen has not been determined. Base qualities are not at hand, and no much larger clone is one base apart. The immunoSEQ hsTCRbeta Kit was used to sequence TCR beta CDR3 regions from DNA. Per the original workflow: The ImmunoSEQ Analyzer was used to analyse the TCR sequencing data. T cell clonality was defined as 1 minus Pielou's evenness computed on productive rearrangements. To measure T cell diversity, the inverse Simpson index was applied to productive templates. T cell density was defined as TCR beta template counts normalized to usable DNA, with usable DNA estimated by amplifying and sequencing housekeeping genes. Two-sided Kruskal-Wallis tests were used to compare TCR metrics between histologic stages. TCRdb obtained this table from immuneACCESS and retained in-frame rearrangements with V and J assigned. These tables miss some clones; where compared with another copy, unresolved V genes account for less than half of the shortfall, and the remainder is unexplained. Clone size and V and J calls were adopted from that table, with D and trimming inferred from the DNA. Across this sample there are about 16,000 clones, with around nine tenths seen only once. Of the sample, 2.6% is held by the ten largest clones.

Between the mid-2010s and the late 2010s, the patients underwent resection in either Japan or China. Two lung cancer pathologists independently reviewed H&E slides to confirm the histologic diagnosis of every case. Premalignant or tumor cells were enriched for nucleic acid extraction by macro-dissection performed after pathologic assessment. FFPE tissue was used for DNA isolation with the AllPrep DNA/RNA FFPE Kit. The CDR3, cysteine through phenylalanine, is 14 amino acids long. The DNA shown is the 42-base CDR3, in frame from base 1. Trimming takes 7 bases from V and 4 bases from J, and the germline ends sit 14 bases apart. Sequences SGHAT (CDR1) and FQNNGV (CDR2) are obtained from the germline V gene. The sample belongs to a study of immune evolution from preneoplasia to lung adenocarcinoma (dated by TCRdb to about 2021). The study in broad terms: No AAH lesions showed HLA loss of heterozygosity, compared with about 7.2% of AIS, roughly 15% of MIA and approximately 30% of ADC lesions. The study combined immune gene expression, TCR sequencing and multiplex immunofluorescence to profile immune contexture across lung adenocarcinoma precursors and invasive adenocarcinoma. Resected precursor lesions (AAH, AIS, MIA) and invasive adenocarcinomas were compared against paired morphologically normal lung tissue. Sample size was determined by specimen availability and not by a prior power calculation. The immune data were integrated with whole exome sequencing and methylation data obtained from the same cohort of nodules. The overall cohort comprised some 53 patients with pulmonary nodules who underwent surgical resection. TCR sequencing data were obtained from around 51 patients. According to the study, over a hundred samples went through TCR sequencing. Class I HLA alleles were inferred from exome data with POLYSOLVER, and allele-specific HLA loss was detected with LOHHLA. Results the study describes overall, beyond this receptor: Because all patients were from Japan and China, applicability to Western populations was uncertain. The findings rested on association rather than direct causation, and larger cohorts with long-term follow-up and longitudinal biopsies were considered necessary. Top T cell clone frequencies were highest in normal lung and appeared to decrease progressively from AAH through AIS, MIA and invasive adenocarcinoma. T cell clonality was highest in KRAS-mutant nodules compared with EGFR-mutant or double wild-type lesions. Normal lung showed the highest clonality, whereas later-stage lesions appeared to have higher T cell density and diversity but lower clonality.

The receptor chain draws on TRBV11-2 and TRBJ2-1; TRBD2 is a possible D gene, resting on 5 matching bases. The sequenced sample consisted of FFPE invasive lung adenocarcinoma tissue. The cell subset or site label, read with the paper, signifies: frankly invasive lung adenocarcinoma (ADC). This clonotype originated in an older person with invasive lung adenocarcinoma. The DNA sequence is given as TGTGCCAGCACCTTCACGGGGAATTACAATGAGCAGTTCTTC. Protein translation: CASTFTGNYNEQFF.